This T cell receptor (beta chain) was retrieved from a study of metastatic and nonmetastatic thyroid tumors. Across the whole study: Repertoire comparisons spanned blood and tumor or nodule tissue from malignant and benign thyroid patients. Findings and caveats of the study: The reported finding was significantly higher TCR beta diversity in malignant thyroid tumors relative to benign nodules, in blood and tumor.

As to this clone: The antigen is unknown.

In the authors' methods: In papillary thyroid cancer, a distant-metastasis classifier was built using CDR3 differences across clinicopathological groups. TCRdb re-clonotyped the PCR reads through MiXCR. The V and J calls, along with clone size, are taken from TCRdb and not from the paper's own processing. The sample records some 19,000 clones, about 30% being singletons. No patient had received any treatment before thyroid surgery. Germline loops: CDR1 DFQATT, CDR2 SNEGSKA (reference sequence). CDR3 length: 14 amino acids. The V segment lost 7 bases and the J segment 0 bases; nucleotides outside the gene matches: 6.

The sequence was collected from a female donor with papillary thyroid cancer or a benign thyroid nodule (not recorded which). Some clones in this sample may be carry-over from other donors' samples. The V and J genes are TRBV20-1 and TRBJ2-3, with TRBD2 matching 8 bases. Sequenced input: tumor tissue. The DNA for the CDR3 is TGCAGTGGGTATAGCGGGAATAGCACAGATACGCAGTATTTT. Its translation: CSGYSGNSTDTQYF.